Detailed here is one T cell receptor beta chain. Diagnoses were established using clinical symptoms, serum thyroxine and TRAb, thyroid ultrasound and orbital computed tomography. This specimen belongs to a study of T cells in Graves' hyperthyroidism and ophthalmopathy. Amplification yielded TCR beta CDR3 regions, with RNA transcripts as the source. Researchers ran a first-round RT-PCR on the TCR CDR3 using the HTBI primer set. TCRdb recomputed calls from the multiplex PCR reads with MiXCR, one row per CDR3 protein. The sample holds hundreds of thousands of distinct CDR3 sequences, roughly 14% seen once. The V gene's germline CDR1 is SGHNT and CDR2 YYREEE (reference sequence). V lost 2 bases and J lost 1; bases outside the gene matches: 4. The CDR3 contains 15 residues.

This chain connects TRBV5-4 to TRBJ2-7; 9 bases fit TRBD1. This TCR was recovered from a woman in her 40s with Graves' ophthalmopathy. Sequencing used blood. CDR3 loop: CASSFTGGASYEQYF. The CDR3 bases are TGTGCCAGCAGCTTCACAGGGGGCGCTTCCTACGAGCAGTACTTC.